The next 9 T cell receptor beta chains were all read from a single sample in a study of blood T cell repertoires in COVID-19. The protocol was immunoSEQ multiplex PCR, while the TCRdb copy is restricted to in-frame clones and leaves out a portion. The sample has 150,000 to 180,000 clones; about four fifths are singletons. The source material was peripheral blood. The receptor set was obtained from a woman of 80 years or more with acute or convalescent COVID-19.

This chain links TRBV19 with TRBJ1-4; 7 bases match TRBD1. V shed 0 bases, J shed 12 bases, and the junction held 10 bases outside the gene matches. The CDR3 is 15 residues long. CDR1 and CDR2 (germline): LNHDA, SQIVND (reference sequence). As DNA, the CDR3 is TGTGCCAGTAGTATAGAACAGGGGCTACCCTCACAACTGTTTTTT. Translated: CASSIEQGLPSQLFF.

A few counts support this clone. V and J are TRBV3-1 (or the pseudogene TRBV3-2) and TRBJ1-3, with unresolved D. CDR3 length: 13 residues. Germline-derived CDR1 and CDR2 are LGHDT and YNNKEL (reference sequence). Trimming pared 1 base from V and 4 bases from J, leaving 5 bases between. CDR3 amino acids: CASSQGRGNTIYF. The DNA for the CDR3 is TGTGCCAGCAGCCAAGGGAGAGGAAACACCATATATTTT.

This chain connects TRBV24-1 to TRBJ2-1; 9 bases align to TRBD1. After removal of 6 bases from V and 7 bases from J, the junction contained 9 bases not matched to a gene. CDR1 and CDR2 from the germline V gene are KGHDR and SFDVKD. This CDR3 is built from 15 residues. The CDR3 here is CATSRSGTGSNEQFF. Here the CDR3 DNA reads TGTGCCACCAGTAGATCCGGGACAGGGAGTAATGAGCAGTTCTTC.

This sequence joins TRBV7-3 and TRBJ1-2; weak D call: TRBD1 (6 bases). Germline assignment: CDR1 SGHTA and CDR2 FQGTGA. The CDR3 has 14 amino acids. Trimming took off 4 bases at V and 8 bases at J, with 17 bases between the two ends. The CDR3 DNA sequence: TGTGCCAGCAGCTCAGGGGAGGGCACGGGAGGCTACACCTTC. Amino acids: CASSSGEGTGGYTF. The complete variable domain, with remaining parts taken from reference TRBV7-3 and TRBJ1-2, reads GAGVSQTPSNKVTEKGKYVELRCDPISGHTALYWYRQSLGQGPEFLIYFQGTGAADDSGLPNDRFFAVRPEGSVSTLKIQRTERGDSAVYLCASSSGEGTGGYTFGSGTRLTVV.

V is TRBV6-5 and J is TRBJ2-2; D is possibly TRBD1 (5 bases). V was clipped by 7 bases and J by 5 bases, with 8 bases between them. Germline V CDR1 and CDR2: MNHEY, SVGAGI. The CDR3 spans 12 residues. The CDR3: CASTRVTGELFF. The CDR3 DNA follows: TGTGCCAGCACCAGGGTGACCGGGGAGCTGTTTTTT.

The genes are TRBV18 and TRBJ2-7; the match to TRBD1 covers 10 bases. The CDR3 length is 14 residues. Unmatched junction bases numbered 2, after V lost 4 bases and J lost 2 bases. CDR1 is KGHSH, CDR2 LQKENI, per germline. CDR3 DNA sequence: TGTGCCAGCTCACGGGACAGGGGACCCTACGAGCAGTACTTC. The encoded protein is CASSRDRGPYEQYF.

The chain links TRBV11-2 to TRBJ1-5; D not certain. The CDR3 is 16 amino acids. In germline, CDR1 is SGHAT, CDR2 FQNNGV. Trimming left V 6 bases short and J 6 bases short, with 21 bases between. The CDR3 region has the DNA TGTGCCAGCAGTTCCCTAGGGCGGGGTTTGAGTCAGCCCCAGCATTTT. Translated, it gives CASSSLGRGLSQPQHF. The whole variable domain, filled in from reference TRBV11-2 and TRBJ1-5, reads EAGVAQSPRYKIIEKRQSVAFWCNPISGHATLYWYQQILGQGPKLLIQFQNNGVVDDSQLPKDRFSAERLKGVDSTLKIQPAKLEDSAVYLCASSSLGRGLSQPQHFGDGTRLSIL.

This rearrangement joins TRBV19 to TRBJ1-2; D is uncertain. V lost 3 bases, J lost 6 bases, and 8 bases lay in between. This CDR3 has 12 amino acids. The germline CDR1 and CDR2 sequences are LNHDA and SQIVND (reference sequence). The CDR3 DNA is TGTGCCAGTAGTATCGGAGGGCATGGCTACACCTTC. Translating gives CASSIGGHGYTF.

The chain recombines TRBV6-5 with TRBJ1-5; tentative D call: TRBD1 (5 bases). Germline lookup yields CDR1 MNHEY and CDR2 SVGAGI. Trimming pared 0 bases from V and 6 bases from J, leaving 12 bases between. There are 15 residues in the CDR3. The DNA of the CDR3 is TGTGCCAGCAGTTACTCGATGGGGCTAAGTCAGCCCCAGCATTTT. Amino acid sequence: CASSYSMGLSQPQHF.